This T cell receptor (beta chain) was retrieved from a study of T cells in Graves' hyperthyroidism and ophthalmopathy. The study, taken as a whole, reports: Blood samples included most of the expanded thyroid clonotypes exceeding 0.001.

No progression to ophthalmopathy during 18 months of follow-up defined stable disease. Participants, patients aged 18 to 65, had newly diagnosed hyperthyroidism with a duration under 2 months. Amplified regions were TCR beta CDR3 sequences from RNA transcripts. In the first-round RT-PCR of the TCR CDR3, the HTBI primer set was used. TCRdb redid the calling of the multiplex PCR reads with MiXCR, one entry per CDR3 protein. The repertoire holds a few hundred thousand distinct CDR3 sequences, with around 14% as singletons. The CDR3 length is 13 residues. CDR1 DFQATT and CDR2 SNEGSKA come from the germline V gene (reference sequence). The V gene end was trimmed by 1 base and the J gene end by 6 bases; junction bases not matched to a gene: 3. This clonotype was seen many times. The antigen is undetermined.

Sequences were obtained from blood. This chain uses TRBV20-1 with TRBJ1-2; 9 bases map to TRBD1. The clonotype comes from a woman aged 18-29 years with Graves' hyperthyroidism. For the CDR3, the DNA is TGCAGTGCTAGAGTTTGGGACAGGGATGGCTACACCTTC. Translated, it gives CSARVWDRDGYTF.